This T cell receptor (beta chain) was profiled in a study of post-analysis software for immune sequencing data. Findings of the study overall: Controls showed significantly higher normalized Chao1 diversity than did multiple sclerosis patients.

Unique molecular identifiers tagged the TCR beta cDNA libraries. TCRdb used MiXCR to reprocess the PCR reads, holding one entry per CDR3 protein. The repertoire consists of about 430,000 distinct CDR3 sequences, with approximately 38% occurring once and the leading ten covering roughly 8.2%. Details on this clonotype: Its matching antigen is unknown.

The source of this sequence is a girl aged 2 to 9 with multiple sclerosis. Source material: blood.

The CDR3 protein is CSVEDHRNNYGYTF. The CDR3 bases are TGCAGCGTTGAAGATCACAGGAATAACTATGGCTACACCTTC. The chain uses TRBV29-1 and TRBJ1-2, with D possibly matching TRBD1 (5 bases). This CDR3 contains 14 residues. Trimming cost V 0 bases and J 1 base, with 9 bases left between them. Germline values: CDR1 SQVTM, CDR2 ANQGSEA.